The 28 T cell receptor beta chains given below trace back to one sample, sequenced in a study of cytomegalovirus exposure and HLA in healthy donors. PCR amplification relied on 60 Vbeta primers (plus 13 Jbeta primers). Generated by immunoSEQ multiplex PCR, the TCRdb table keeps only in-frame clones and is missing some. The table lists 100,000 to 120,000 clones, around 70% of them singletons. Sequencing was performed on PBMCs. The receptor set was obtained from a woman aged 40 to 50 in good health and CMV-seropositive.

V is TRBV7-9 and J is TRBJ1-2; 7 nucleotides match TRBD1. V lost 0 bases, J lost 8 bases, and 3 bases stayed unmatched. Germline assignment: CDR1 SEHNR and CDR2 FQNEAQ (reference sequence). The CDR3 sequence is 13 residues long. CDR3 sequence reads: CASSLAAGGGYTF. DNA for the CDR3: TGTGCCAGCAGCTTAGCCGCAGGGGGGGGCTACACCTTC.

V is TRBV7-8 and J is TRBJ1-1; D gene unclear. Trimming removed 3 bases from V and 0 bases from J, with 5 bases in between. Germline CDR1 and CDR2: SGHVS and FQNEAQ. The CDR3 loop spans 13 amino acids. CDR3 DNA: TGTGCCAGCAGCTTGACTCTGAACACTGAAGCTTTCTTT. Its translation is CASSLTLNTEAFF.

The V gene is TRBV14, the J gene TRBJ2-1; D is unclear. Germline CDR1 reads SGHDN; CDR2 reads FVKESK. Trimming pared 1 base from V and 0 bases from J, leaving 10 bases between. The CDR3 runs to 16 residues. CDR3 sequence reads: CASSQGLQSSYNEQFF. The CDR3 DNA reads as TGTGCCAGCAGCCAAGGGCTACAGAGCTCCTACAATGAGCAGTTCTTC.

The chain links TRBV9 to TRBJ1-1; D is ambiguous. Germline assignment: CDR1 SGDLS and CDR2 YYNGEE. V lost 2 bases, J lost 5 bases, and 10 bases lay in between. The CDR3 is made up of 13 amino acids. The DNA for the CDR3 is TGTGCCAGCAGCGTGGGTGGGAGGACTGAAGCTTTCTTT. It encodes CASSVGGRTEAFF. Full variable domain (remainder filled in from reference TRBV9 and TRBJ1-1): DSGVTQTPKHLITATGQRVTLRCSPRSGDLSVYWYQQSLDQGLQFLIQYYNGEERAKGNILERFSAQQFPDLHSELNLSSLELGDSALYFCASSVGGRTEAFFGQGTRLTVV.

This clone was observed a few times. This chain links TRBV2 with TRBJ2-7; D gene ambiguous. Germline-derived CDR1 and CDR2 are SNHLY and FYNNEI. The CDR3 runs to 12 residues. The germline V and J ends were trimmed by 3 bases and 1 base, with 4 bases remaining between them. CDR3 in amino acids: CASSDRSYEQYF. The CDR3 DNA reads as TGTGCCAGCAGTGATAGATCCTACGAGCAGTACTTC.

The chain carries TRBV6-6 and TRBJ2-1; 9 positions agree with TRBD2. Germline trimming cut 6 bases from V and 7 bases from J; bases unmatched to any gene: 10. Germline CDR1 and CDR2: MNHNY and SVGAGI (reference sequence). This CDR3 comprises 15 residues. The CDR3 nucleotides are TGTGCCAGCAGGCCCGGGCTAGCGGGGACAAATGAGCAGTTCTTC. This encodes CASRPGLAGTNEQFF.

About this clone: A read error may produce the germline difference seen at one junction end. The chain employs TRBV7-9 and TRBJ1-5; D is unresolved. The length of the CDR3 is 15 residues. Germline V gene data show CDR1 as SEHNR and CDR2 as FQNEAQ (reference sequence). The CDR3 reads CSSSLGSRTGQPQHF. Here the CDR3 DNA reads TGTTCCAGCAGCTTAGGGTCAAGAACGGGTCAGCCCCAGCATTTT.

The chain links TRBV6-1 to TRBJ1-6, with 8 bases lining up with TRBD1. With 6 bases clipped from V and 10 bases from J, the junction kept 11 bases outside the gene matches. The length of the CDR3 is 15 residues. In germline, CDR1 is MNHNS, CDR2 SASEGT. The CDR3, as DNA: TGTGCCAGCAGCCCCGGGACAGGCCTAGGGTCACCCCTCCACTTT. This gives the protein CASSPGTGLGSPLHF.

This clone has a handful of counts. V is TRBV19 and J is TRBJ1-1; TRBD1 matches 7 bases. CDR1 is LNHDA, CDR2 SQIVND, per germline (reference sequence). Trimming removed 2 bases from V and 4 bases from J; junction bases left unmatched: 1. The CDR3 is 13 residues long. This chain's CDR3 is CASSINRGTEAFF. CDR3 nucleotide sequence: TGTGCCAGTAGTATAAACAGGGGCACTGAAGCTTTCTTT.

The chain carries TRBV11-1 and TRBJ1-2; 10 bases fit TRBD1. This CDR3 contains 18 residues. Germline V gene lookup returns CDR1 SGHAT and CDR2 FQDESV (reference sequence). The V gene end was trimmed by 6 bases and the J gene end by 1 base; junction bases not matched to a gene: 14. The CDR3 loop reads CASRPGQGPPGYNYGYTF. CDR3 in DNA: TGTGCCAGCAGGCCGGGACAGGGGCCCCCAGGATATAACTATGGCTACACCTTC.

About this clone: One junction end does not reproduce the germline sequence, and a read error may be involved. The J gene is TRBJ2-3, the V gene TRBV6-1; 7 bases are a match to TRBD1. Per germline, CDR1 MNHNS and CDR2 SASEGT. This CDR3 has 13 amino acids. The CDR3 sequence: CASREGTVDTQYF. Written as DNA, the CDR3 is TGTGCCAGCAGGGAAGGGACAGTAGATACGCAGTATTTT.

This rearrangement joins TRBV7-2 to TRBJ1-4; 7 bases match TRBD1. This CDR3 is 16 amino acids long. Germline loops: CDR1 SGHTA, CDR2 FQGNSA. J gave up 7 bases and V 0 bases, and 8 bases lay outside the gene matches. The CDR3 DNA reads as TGTGCCAGCAGCTTAGCCGGTCCCGGGACAGCTGAAAAACTGTTTTTT. It is translated as CASSLAGPGTAEKLFF.

V and J are TRBV7-3 and TRBJ2-1; 10 bases match TRBD2. CDR3 length equals 14 residues. V dropped 5 bases and J dropped 6; count of bases not matched to a gene: 4. Per germline, CDR1 SGHTA and CDR2 FQGTGA. The CDR3: CASSASGGANEQFF. The CDR3 nucleotides are TGTGCCAGCAGCGCCAGCGGGGGGGCCAATGAGCAGTTCTTC.

The chain couples TRBV5-1 to TRBJ1-4, with TRBD1 matching 7 bases. V lost 5 bases to trimming and J lost 3 bases; unmatched junction nucleotides: 7. The CDR3 contains 15 residues. Germline V gene lookup returns CDR1 SGHRS and CDR2 YFSETQ. CDR3 DNA: TGCGCCAGCAGGCCCCCGGGGACAGCTAATGAAAAACTGTTTTTT. It yields the protein CASRPPGTANEKLFF.

The rearrangement uses TRBV11-3 and TRBJ2-5, with 7 bases aligning to TRBD2. The germline CDR1 and CDR2 sequences are SGHNT and YENEEA. The CDR3 is 15 amino acids. The V gene end was trimmed by 5 bases and the J gene end by 5 bases; junction bases not matched to a gene: 11. CDR3 loop: CASSPRGQGGETQYF. The CDR3 bases are TGTGCCAGCAGCCCTAGAGGGCAGGGAGGGGAGACCCAGTACTTC.

V usage is TRBV7-9 and J usage is TRBJ2-7; 11 nucleotides match TRBD2. V trimming: 2 bases; J trimming: 1 base; junction bases outside the gene matches: 4. Per germline, CDR1 SEHNR and CDR2 FQNEAQ (reference sequence). The CDR3 consists of 16 residues. Here the CDR3 reads CASSLTSGSPSYEQYF. The CDR3 DNA follows: TGTGCCAGCAGCTTAACTAGCGGGAGCCCGTCCTACGAGCAGTACTTC.

V and J are TRBV15 and TRBJ1-1; D gene unclear. CDR3 length: 16 amino acids. Germline V gene lookup returns CDR1 LNHNV and CDR2 YYDKDF (reference sequence). V was clipped by 1 base and J by 0 bases, with 12 bases between them. CDR3 DNA sequence: TGTGCCACCAGCAGAGTACGGAGCAAGATGAACACTGAAGCTTTCTTT. Its translation: CATSRVRSKMNTEAFF. Based on the CDR3 plus reference TRBV15 and TRBJ1-1, the full variable domain is DAMVIQNPRYQVTQFGKPVTLSCSQTLNHNVMYWYQQKSSQAPKLLFHYYDKDFNNEADTPDNFQSRRPNTSFCFLDIRSPGLGDTAMYLCATSRVRSKMNTEAFFGQGTRLTVV.

The rearrangement links TRBV7-2 to TRBJ2-5, with a possible D match to TRBD2 (7 bases). Germline values: CDR1 SGHTA, CDR2 FQGNSA. The CDR3 spans 15 residues. Trimming cost V 2 bases and J 1 base, with 11 bases left between them. CDR3 sequence: CASSLRGGAQETQYF. In nucleotides, the CDR3 is TGTGCCAGCAGCTTAAGGGGGGGGGCCCAAGAGACCCAGTACTTC.

The rearrangement joins TRBV7-9 to TRBJ2-1; D is ambiguous. The V end was cut by 3 bases, the J end by 7 bases, with 7 bases between. The CDR3 spans 12 residues. Per germline, CDR1 SEHNR and CDR2 FQNEAQ (reference sequence). For the CDR3, the DNA is TGTGCCAGCAGCTTTCCCCCAAATGAGCAGTTCTTC. Translated: CASSFPPNEQFF.

The V call is TRBV5-6, the J call TRBJ2-5; D might be TRBD2 (5 bases). The CDR3 sequence is 12 residues long. Germline-derived CDR1 and CDR2 are SGHDT and YYEEEE. The V end was cut by 3 bases, the J end by 3 bases, with 6 bases between. CDR3 bases: TGTGCCAGCAGCTGGAGGAAAGAGACCCAGTACTTC. The encoded protein is CASSWRKETQYF.

The rearrangement uses TRBV4-1 and TRBJ2-7; 10 nucleotides agree with TRBD1. Germline CDR1 is MGHRA and CDR2 is YSYEKL. The CDR3 runs to 15 residues. V was clipped by 4 bases and J by 6 bases; unmatched bases: 9. The CDR3 is CASSLKGTGAGEQYF. The CDR3 coding sequence is TGCGCCAGCAGCCTAAAGGGGACAGGGGCTGGCGAGCAGTACTTC.

The genes are TRBV19 and TRBJ1-3; D remains unclear. Per the germline V gene, CDR1 is LNHDA and CDR2 is SQIVND (reference sequence). The CDR3 loop spans 15 amino acids. V was shortened by 2 bases and J by 2 bases, with 10 bases between the two germline ends. CDR3 residues: CASSIIGGTGNTIYF. CDR3 nucleotide sequence: TGTGCCAGTAGTATAATAGGAGGGACTGGAAACACCATATATTTT.

The rearrangement joins TRBV19 to TRBJ2-1, with 10 bases identical to TRBD2. The CDR3 sequence is 14 residues long. Germline CDR1 and CDR2: LNHDA and SQIVND (reference sequence). The trim removed 7 bases at V and 8 bases at J, leaving 8 bases unmatched. In DNA form, the CDR3 reads TGTGCCAGTAATCCTAGCGGGGGTTTGGATGAGCAGTTCTTC. Its protein is CASNPSGGLDEQFF.

This clone is a singleton in its sample. The chain couples TRBV2 to TRBJ2-5; 8 nucleotides align to TRBD2. This CDR3 region has 13 residues. Trimming at V came to 5 bases and at J to 5 bases, leaving 4 bases not matched to a gene. Germline CDR1 is SNHLY and CDR2 is FYNNEI. The CDR3: CASSQGGGETQYF. DNA of the CDR3: TGTGCCAGCAGTCAAGGCGGGGGGGAGACCCAGTACTTC. Variable domain in full (rest from reference TRBV2 and TRBJ2-5): EPEVTQTPSHQVTQMGQEVILRCVPISNHLYFYWYRQILGQKVEFLVSFYNNEISEKSEIFDDQFSVERPDGSNFTLKIRSTKLEDSAMYFCASSQGGGETQYFGPGTRLLVL.

The rearrangement uses TRBV5-5 and TRBJ1-5; D remains ambiguous. The CDR3 sequence is 15 residues long. Trimming pared 0 bases from V and 3 bases from J, leaving 10 bases between. Per the germline V gene, CDR1 is SGHKS and CDR2 is YYEKEE (reference sequence). CDR3 nucleotides: TGTGCCAGCAGCTTGGGGCACCTTACCAATCAGCCCCAGCATTTT. This encodes CASSLGHLTNQPQHF.

The CDR3 DNA reads TGTGCCAGCAGTCTAAGACAGGGGGGCTTGGCCCAGCATTTT. Translated, it gives CASSLRQGGLAQHF. J is TRBJ1-5 and V is TRBV27, with 9 positions matching TRBD1. In germline, CDR1 is MNHEY, CDR2 SMNVEV (reference sequence). The CDR3 has 14 amino acids. V shed 5 bases and J 11 bases; nucleotides not matched to a gene: 10.

This chain's CDR3 is CASRADRGNSPLHF. CDR3 DNA sequence: TGTGCCAGCAGAGCAGACAGGGGCAATTCACCCCTCCACTTT. V usage is TRBV9 and J usage is TRBJ1-6, with TRBD1 matching over 8 bases. The germline gives CDR1 SGDLS, CDR2 YYNGEE. Germline trimming cut 5 bases from V and 7 bases from J; bases unmatched to any gene: 5. This CDR3 spans 14 amino acids.

The chain employs TRBV5-1 and TRBJ2-7, with 11 bases identical to TRBD1. Germline CDR1 SGHRS, CDR2 YFSETQ. This CDR3 spans 15 amino acids. V gave up 4 bases and J gave up 7 bases; unmatched junction bases: 10. The CDR3 spells CASSPGTGGPREQYF. CDR3 DNA sequence: TGCGCCAGCAGCCCTGGGACAGGGGGTCCCCGTGAGCAGTACTTC.